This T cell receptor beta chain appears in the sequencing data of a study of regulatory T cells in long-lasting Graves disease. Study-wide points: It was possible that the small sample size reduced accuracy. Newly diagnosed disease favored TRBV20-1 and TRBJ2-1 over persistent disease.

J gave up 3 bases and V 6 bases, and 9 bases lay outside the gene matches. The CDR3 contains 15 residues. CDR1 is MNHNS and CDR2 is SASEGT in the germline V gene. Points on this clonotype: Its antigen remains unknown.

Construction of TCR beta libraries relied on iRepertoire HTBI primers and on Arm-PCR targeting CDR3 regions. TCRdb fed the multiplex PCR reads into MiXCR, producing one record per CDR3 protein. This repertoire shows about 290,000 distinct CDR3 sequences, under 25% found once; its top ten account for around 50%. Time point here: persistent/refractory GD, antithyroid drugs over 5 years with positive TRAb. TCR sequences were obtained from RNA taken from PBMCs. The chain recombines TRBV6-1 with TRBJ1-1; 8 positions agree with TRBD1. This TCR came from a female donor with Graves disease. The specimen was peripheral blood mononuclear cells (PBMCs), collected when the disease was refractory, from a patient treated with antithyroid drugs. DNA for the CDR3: TGTGCCAGCAGCCTCATGACAGGGGTGGACACTGAAGCTTTCTTT. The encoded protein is CASSLMTGVDTEAFF.